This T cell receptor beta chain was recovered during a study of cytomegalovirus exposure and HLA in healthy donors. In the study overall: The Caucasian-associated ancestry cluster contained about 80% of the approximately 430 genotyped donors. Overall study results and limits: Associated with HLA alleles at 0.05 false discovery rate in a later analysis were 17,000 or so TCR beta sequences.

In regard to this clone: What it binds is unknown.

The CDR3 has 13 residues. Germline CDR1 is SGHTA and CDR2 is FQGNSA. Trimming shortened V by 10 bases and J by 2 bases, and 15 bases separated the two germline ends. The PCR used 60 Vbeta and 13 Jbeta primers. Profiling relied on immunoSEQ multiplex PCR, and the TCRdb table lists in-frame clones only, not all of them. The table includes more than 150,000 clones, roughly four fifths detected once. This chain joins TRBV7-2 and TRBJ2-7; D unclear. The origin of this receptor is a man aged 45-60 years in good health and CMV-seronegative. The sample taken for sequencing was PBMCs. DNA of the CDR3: TGTGCCACGGCGTGGGTCGGAGCCTACGAGCAGTACTTC. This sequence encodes CATAWVGAYEQYF.